This T cell receptor beta chain was identified during a study of T cell responses to AZD1222 COVID-19 vaccine. Study-level findings and limits: Across spike, vaccine-associated CD4 TCRs were found, dominant at 160-218 and 743-854. Donor demographics were predominantly white British with a female majority; clonal diversity may be underestimated. Repertoire sampling was restricted to post-peak T cell response timepoints.

This table comes from immunoSEQ multiplex PCR, and its TCRdb copy is limited to in-frame clones, with some not included. The profile shows approximately 81,000 clones, 83% of them singletons. Points on this clone: Its specificity is not known.

This CDR3 spans 13 amino acids. Trimming took off 4 bases at V and 4 bases at J, with 11 bases between the two ends. The V gene's germline CDR1 is SGHAT and CDR2 FQNNGV. The TCR originated in an adult who received the AZD1222 COVID-19 vaccine. This specimen consisted of peripheral blood, obtained 28 days after the second AZD1222 dose. This rearrangement joins TRBV11-2 to TRBJ2-7, with D unresolved. In nucleotides, the CDR3 is TGTGCCAGCAGCTCCCTCTTAACTTACGAGCAGTACTTC. Amino acids: CASSSLLTYEQYF. The full variable domain, with the rest looked up from reference TRBV11-2 and TRBJ2-7, is EAGVAQSPRYKIIEKRQSVAFWCNPISGHATLYWYQQILGQGPKLLIQFQNNGVVDDSQLPKDRFSAERLKGVDSTLKIQPAKLEDSAVYLCASSSLLTYEQYFGPGTRLTVT.